This T cell receptor (beta chain) was retrieved from a study of cytomegalovirus exposure and HLA in healthy donors. On the study more broadly: There were some 400 genotyped donors. Of these, 81% fell in the genetic ancestry cluster associated with self-reported Caucasian donors.

The CDR3 is 15 residues long. Per the germline V gene, CDR1 is SGHTA and CDR2 is FQGNSA. V lost 5 bases and J lost 2, with 16 bases in between. Whole-study findings and limits: The study put some 150 TCR beta chains on its list as cytomegalovirus-associated.

As regards this clone: What it recognizes is unknown.

It was with 60 Vbeta and 13 Jbeta primers that the PCR ran. Some clones are missing from TCRdb's copy, which holds only in-frame ones; the method was immunoSEQ multiplex PCR. The sample yields over 150,000 clones, approximately 80% seen once. The rearrangement uses TRBV7-2 and TRBJ2-7, with a tentative D call TRBD2 (7 bases). The material sequenced was PBMCs. The clonotype was recovered from a woman aged 40 to 55 in good health and CMV-seropositive. This CDR3 reads CASSVLGGGPYEQYF. The CDR3 DNA sequence: TGTGCCAGCAGCGTCCTTGGGGGGGGCCCCTACGAGCAGTACTTC.